This TCR beta chain was found in a study of cytomegalovirus exposure and HLA in healthy donors. For the study at large: Later, an analysis reported that the 95 to 150 validation repertoires had used the same platform as the approximately 720 first-cohort repertoires.

Trimming at V came to 4 bases and at J to 8 bases, leaving 6 bases not matched to a gene. The CDR3 runs to 14 residues. CDR1 SEHNR and CDR2 FQNEAQ come from the germline V gene (reference sequence). Study observations and caveats: Reports indicated that the classifier achieved high specificity and sensitivity in diagnosing cytomegalovirus status. Altogether, about 160 TCR beta chains were recorded as cytomegalovirus-associated. Among the CMV-associated chains, a few were confirmed in vitro as specific for CMV antigens.

The protocol was immunoSEQ multiplex PCR, while the TCRdb copy is restricted to in-frame clones and leaves out a portion. The data hold some 99,000 clones, with more than 70% observed a single time. Details on this clone: The antigen remains undetermined.

The V gene is TRBV7-9, the J gene TRBJ1-4, with 8 bases matching TRBD1. This clonotype originated in a young woman in good health and CMV-seronegative. The specimen sequenced was PBMCs. The CDR3 loop is CASSSTGGGEKLFF. The CDR3 DNA follows: TGTGCCAGCAGCTCAACAGGGGGAGGCGAAAAACTGTTTTTT.